Sequencing of this TCR beta chain was carried out in a study of cytomegalovirus exposure and HLA in healthy donors. General study findings and limits: In an earlier analysis, productive rearrangement rates for most beta V segments clustered near 87% or 30%. Available immune exposure information covered CMV serostatus only.

Researchers ran the PCR with 60 Vbeta and 13 Jbeta primers. Study processing details: About 83 million unique TCR beta chains, some 9.9 million shared, were counted in a later analysis. Profiling relied on immunoSEQ multiplex PCR, and the TCRdb table lists in-frame clones only, not all of them. V, J and clone size derive from that table, while D and trimming were established from the DNA sequence. Of about 210,000 clones listed, roughly 82% are singletons. The CDR3 extends over 14 amino acids. Per the germline V gene, CDR1 is GTSNPN and CDR2 is SVGIG (reference sequence). V lost 8 bases to trimming and J lost 0 bases; unmatched junction nucleotides: 4. With respect to this clone: Its antigen remains unidentified.

The specimen sequenced was PBMCs. This clonotype originated in a man aged 35-49 years in good health and CMV-seropositive. The rearrangement uses TRBV30 and TRBJ2-1, with TRBD2 matching over 10 bases. For the CDR3, the DNA is TGTGCCCTTAGCGGGAGGCTCTCCTACAATGAGCAGTTCTTC. Its protein product is CALSGRLSYNEQFF.